Shown below are 10 T cell receptor beta chains from a single sample sequenced in a study of early T cells in non-severe SARS-CoV-2 infection. MiXCR, run by TCRdb on the 5' RACE reads, gives a single entry per CDR3 protein. This sample yields 30,000 to 40,000 distinct CDR3 sequences, of which 5.5% are seen a single time; roughly 4.5% belongs to the top ten. Specimen: whole blood, collected at baseline. The receptors come from an adult who was a healthcare worker with PCR-confirmed SARS-CoV-2 infection or an uninfected control (not recorded which).

At least ten counts were recorded for this clonotype. The rearrangement uses TRBV7-2 and TRBJ2-7, with D maybe TRBD2 (5 bases). The ends were cut back, 0 bases at V and 3 bases at J, with 9 bases in the middle. In germline, CDR1 is SGHTA, CDR2 FQGNSA. The CDR3 is made up of 14 amino acids. The CDR3 DNA sequence: TGTGCCAGCAGCTTAGCGGCGGGTCTCTACGAGCAGTACTTC. Protein: CASSLAAGLYEQYF.

This clonotype was detected many times. V and J are TRBV29-1 and TRBJ2-1, with D possibly TRBD2 on 6 matching bases. CDR1 and CDR2 (germline): SQVTM, ANQGSEA. CDR3 length: 14 residues. V was trimmed by 5 bases and J by 0 bases, leaving 11 bases between them. This CDR3 is CSVWDSFSYNEQFF. As DNA, the CDR3 is TGCAGCGTTTGGGACTCCTTCTCCTACAATGAGCAGTTCTTC.

In its sample, this clonotype was seen many times. The chain uses TRBV5-1 and TRBJ2-3; no firm D call. Trimming took 4 bases from V and 6 from J, leaving 12 bases between them. Germline CDR1 is SGHRS and CDR2 is YFSETQ. This CDR3 is built from 13 residues. The CDR3 bases are TGCGCCAGCAGCCAACTATTTGTGGATACGCAGTATTTT. Translation gives CASSQLFVDTQYF.

This clonotype was observed many times. The chain recombines TRBV5-1 with TRBJ2-1; maybe TRBD2 (6 bases). Per germline, CDR1 SGHRS and CDR2 YFSETQ. Trimming took 2 bases from V and 6 from J, leaving 12 bases between them. This CDR3 spans 14 amino acids. CDR3 amino acids: CASSFRDGGNEQFF. The DNA of the CDR3 is TGCGCCAGCAGCTTCCGGGACGGGGGCAATGAGCAGTTCTTC. Complete variable domain (other parts from reference TRBV5-1 and TRBJ2-1): KAGVTQTPRYLIKTRGQQVTLSCSPISGHRSVSWYQQTPGQGLQFLFEYFSETQRNKGNFPGRFSGRQFSNSRSEMNVSTLELGDSALYLCASSFRDGGNEQFFGPGTRLTVL.

In its sample, this clonotype was seen many times. The chain employs TRBV7-2 and TRBJ2-5, with 10 bases matching TRBD2. Germline assignment: CDR1 SGHTA and CDR2 FQGNSA. CDR3 length: 16 residues. V trimming: 2 bases; J trimming: 3 bases; junction bases outside the gene matches: 6. The CDR3 nucleotides are TGTGCCAGCAGCTTAAGATCTAGCGGGGGCGAAGAGACCCAGTACTTC. Translated, it gives CASSLRSSGGEETQYF.

This clonotype was detected many times. DNA of the CDR3: TGTGCCAGCAGCCAAGTCGGTAGCGGGAGGGGAGAGACCCAGTACTTC. Its protein product is CASSQVGSGRGETQYF. The chain recombines TRBV14 with TRBJ2-5; TRBD2 aligns across 11 bases. V was clipped by 1 base and J by 4 bases; unmatched bases: 5. Germline-derived CDR1 and CDR2 are SGHDN and FVKESK. CDR3 length: 16 residues.

The rearrangement uses TRBV7-2 and TRBJ1-5; D call uncertain. CDR1 and CDR2 (germline): SGHTA, FQGNSA. CDR3 length equals 15 residues. The V gene lost 6 bases and the J gene lost 7 bases, with 19 bases spanning the gap. The CDR3 sequence: CASSQNSGVMQPQHF. CDR3 in DNA: TGTGCCAGCAGTCAAAACTCCGGGGTCATGCAGCCCCAGCATTTT.

This chain links TRBV5-1 with TRBJ2-7; D gene unclear. The CDR3 contains 11 residues. CDR1 is SGHRS, CDR2 YFSETQ, per germline. V lost 5 bases and J lost 5, with 8 bases in between. CDR3 sequence reads: CASRGSHEQYF. Here the CDR3 DNA reads TGCGCCAGCAGGGGTAGTCACGAGCAGTACTTC.

As to this clonotype: A read error may explain this, as a much larger clone is one base away. The V and J genes are TRBV5-5 and TRBJ2-1; 11 bases are a match to TRBD2. This CDR3 contains 16 residues. Germline V lookup: CDR1 SGHKS, CDR2 YYEKEE (reference sequence). The CDR3 is CANSLGLAASYNEQFF. The CDR3 bases are TGTGCCAACAGCTTGGGACTAGCGGCCTCCTACAATGAGCAGTTCTTC.

The sample holds a few counts of this clonotype. The chain employs TRBV5-1 and TRBJ1-4, with D unresolved. The length of the CDR3 is 11 residues. Germline V gene data show CDR1 as SGHRS and CDR2 as YFSETQ. Trimming left V 2 bases short and J 6 bases short, with 2 bases between. CDR3 loop: CASSFDEKLFF. Here the CDR3 DNA reads TGCGCCAGCAGCTTTGATGAAAAACTGTTTTTT.